A selection of T cell receptor beta chains follows, all from one sample in a study of somatic mutations in cytotoxic T cells in rheumatoid arthritis. Sequenced by immunoSEQ multiplex PCR; TCRdb stores in-frame clones only, minus some. The profile shows 15,000 to 20,000 clones, around 80% of them singletons. Material: CD8+ T cells sorted from blood. These receptors were collected from an adult with rheumatoid arthritis. CDR3s include the opening cysteine and the closing phenylalanine or tryptophan. The order of the fields is V gene, J gene, clone size, D gene, CDR3 DNA, CDR3 protein. D genes are given only for firm matches. Part of the rows lack a size; the others show once, few, many or a class for expanded clones.

>TRBV4-1|TRBJ2-1|.|.
TGCGCCAGCAGCCAGACGGAGGAGCGGGCCTACAATGAGCAGTTCTTC
CASSQTEERAYNEQFF
>TRBV21-1|TRBJ1-5|.|.
TGTGCCAGCAGCAAGGACAGGGGCAATCAGCCCCAGCATTTT
CASSKDRGNQPQHF
>TRBV28|TRBJ1-2|.|.
TGTGCCAGCAGTTCGTATAAGGCCACGACCTATGGCTACACCTTC
CASSSYKATTYGYTF
>TRBV27|TRBJ2-7|.|TRBD2
TGTGCCAGCAGTCCCACTAGCGGGAGAATCCACGAGCAGTACTTC
CASSPTSGRIHEQYF
>TRBV29-1|TRBJ1-1|.|TRBD1
TGCAGCGCAGAAGGGGACAGAGAGACTGAAGCTTTCTTT
CSAEGDRETEAFF
>TRBV6-1|TRBJ2-7|.|TRBD1
TGTGCCAGCTTTCCTGCGGGACAGGGGGCCTACGAGCAGTACTTC
CASFPAGQGAYEQYF
>TRBV15|TRBJ1-2|few|TRBD1
TGTGCCACCAGCAGTGGGGACAGGCGAGGTGGCTACACCTTC
CATSSGDRRGGYTF
>TRBV27|TRBJ1-2|once|.
TGTGCCAGCAGTTCCCCTGACTATGGCTACACCTTC
CASSSPDYGYTF
>TRBV7-8|TRBJ1-4|.|.
TGTGCCAGCAGCTTAGCCTCAGGGAATAATGAAAAACTGTTTTTT
CASSLASGNNEKLFF
>TRBV7-9|TRBJ1-1|.|.
TGTGCCAGCACCGCTAGTCCCGGAATGAACACTGAAGCTTTCTTT
CASTASPGMNTEAFF
>TRBV9|TRBJ1-3|.|.
TGTGCCAGCAGCGTAGGTGGAGGCTTCTCTGGAAACACCATATATTTT
CASSVGGGFSGNTIYF
>TRBV7-9|TRBJ2-7|.|.
TGTGCCAGCAGCTTAGAGGGCACGACTCAGTACTTC
CASSLEGTTQYF
>TRBV5-1|TRBJ2-3|.|TRBD1
TGCGCCAGCAGCCCAGGACAGGGACCCTTGGATACGCAGTATTTT
CASSPGQGPLDTQYF
>TRBV20-1|TRBJ1-1|.|.
TGCAGTGCTAGAGACCCTATGGCTTTCTTT
CSARDPMAFF
>TRBV13|TRBJ1-5|.|.
TGTGCCAGCAGCTTAGTACAGGGAAACGGTGGCAATCAGCCCCAGCATTTT
CASSLVQGNGGNQPQHF
>TRBV2|TRBJ2-3|.|TRBD1
TGTGCCAGCAGTGGAGCGGCACAGGGGGCTTGGACAGATACGCAGTATTTT
CASSGAAQGAWTDTQYF
>TRBV28|TRBJ1-1|few|.
TGTGCCAGCAGTTTAAGTTTATCAGAAATGAACACTGAAGCTTTCTTT
CASSLSLSEMNTEAFF
>TRBV27|TRBJ1-5|.|.
TGTGCCAGCAGCCCTACAGTATACGGCAATCAGCCCCAGCATTTT
CASSPTVYGNQPQHF
>TRBV6-4|TRBJ2-1|once|TRBD2
TGTGCCAGCGGCGGGACTACAATTAATGAGCAGTTCTTC
CASGGTTINEQFF
>TRBV5-1|TRBJ2-5|.|.
TGCGCCAGCAATGAGTGGGGAGAGACCCAGTACTTC
CASNEWGETQYF
>TRBV9|TRBJ1-1|.|.
TGTGCCAGCAGCGTAGAGACGGCAGGGTACACTGAAGCTTTCTTT
CASSVETAGYTEAFF
>TRBV4-1|TRBJ2-7|.|TRBD2
TGCGCCAGCAGCCAAGAAGGACTAGCCCTTTCCTACGAGCAGTACTTC
CASSQEGLALSYEQYF
>TRBV27|TRBJ1-2|.|.
TGTGCCAGCAGCAGGGCGTCTAACTATGGCTACACCTTC
CASSRASNYGYTF
>TRBV6-4|TRBJ1-1|.|.
TGTGCCAGCAGTGAGTGGGTTTACACTGAAGCTTTCTTT
CASSEWVYTEAFF
>TRBV4-1|TRBJ2-5|.|TRBD2
TGCGCCAGCAGCCGGACTAGCGGGCCAAAAGAGACCCAGTACTTC
CASSRTSGPKETQYF
>TRBV4-1|TRBJ2-7|.|TRBD1
TGCGCCAGCAGCCAAGATAACAGGGACAGGGGTTCCTACGAGCAGTACTTC
CASSQDNRDRGSYEQYF
>TRBV4-3|TRBJ2-7|once|.
TGCGCCAGCAGCCCCCGGCTAATCGCCTACGAGCAGTACTTC
CASSPRLIAYEQYF
>TRBV7-6|TRBJ2-7|.|TRBD2
TGTGCCAGCAGCTATCGGACTAGCGGGAGTAAGGGCGAGCAGTACTTC
CASSYRTSGSKGEQYF
>TRBV11-2|TRBJ1-1|.|.
TGTGCCAGCAGCTTAAGCCCCACTGAAGCTTTCTTT
CASSLSPTEAFF
>TRBV5-5|TRBJ2-7|.|.
TGTGCCAGCAGCTTGGAGGCGGCATACGAGCAGTACTTC
CASSLEAAYEQYF
>TRBV4-3|TRBJ2-1|.|TRBD1
TGCGCCAGCAGCCTCGTGACCTCCGGGACAGGAGGTAATTTAGAGCAGTTCTTC
CASSLVTSGTGGNLEQFF
>TRBV2|TRBJ2-5|.|TRBD2
TGTGCCAGCAGTGAAGCGCTTCGGGGACTAGAACAGACCCAGTACTTC
CASSEALRGLEQTQYF
>TRBV4-2|TRBJ2-7|.|.
TGTGCCAGCAGCCAGGGCACTTGGCGGACCTACGAGCAGTACTTC
CASSQGTWRTYEQYF
>TRBV10-1|TRBJ2-3|.|.
TGCGCCAGCTCCCCGCCGGGGGATACGCAGTATTTT
CASSPPGDTQYF
>TRBV6-4|TRBJ1-2|.|.
TGTGCCAGCAGTGATGGAGGGTATGGCTACACCTTC
CASSDGGYGYTF
>TRBV19|TRBJ1-4|few|.
TGTGCCAGTACGGAAAGAGGAGAAAAACTGTTTTTT
CASTERGEKLFF
>TRBV15|TRBJ1-5|few|.
TGTGCCACCAGCCCCTTCCAACAGGTTAATCAGCCCCAGCATTTT
CATSPFQQVNQPQHF
>TRBV10-2|TRBJ2-1|.|.
TGCGCCAGCAGTGTCGGGGCTGAGCAGTTCTTC
CASSVGAEQFF
>TRBV7-8|TRBJ1-5|.|.
TGTGCCAGCAGCGCACTGGACAGCAACAATCAGCCCCAGCATTTT
CASSALDSNNQPQHF
>TRBV5-4|TRBJ2-2|.|.
TGTGCCAGCAGCTTTGGAGGTTCCGGGGAGCTGTTTTTT
CASSFGGSGELFF
>TRBV12-5|TRBJ1-3|.|TRBD1
TGTGCTAGTGGCACCCCGAACAGGGGATACACCATATATTTT
CASGTPNRGYTIYF
>TRBV6-1|TRBJ1-5|.|.
TGTGCCAGCTGTTCTGGCATCAATCAGCCCCAGCATTTT
CASCSGINQPQHF
>TRBV13|TRBJ2-7|.|.
TGTGCCAGCAGCGGACAAGCTGGGAACTACGAGCAGTACTTC
CASSGQAGNYEQYF
>TRBV10-3|TRBJ2-2|.|TRBD2
TGTGCCATCAACTCCGGGACTACGAACACCGGGGAGCTGTTTTTT
CAINSGTTNTGELFF
>TRBV10-1|TRBJ2-7|.|.
TGCGCCAGCAGTGAGATTGCGGGGACGGGAGCCTACGAGCAGTACTTC
CASSEIAGTGAYEQYF
>TRBV7-9|TRBJ2-7|.|.
TGTGCCAGCAGCCAGACTGTAACCTACGAGCAGTACTTC
CASSQTVTYEQYF
>TRBV7-9|TRBJ2-3|.|TRBD2
TGTGCCAGCAGCCATCCCGTAGCGGGAGGAACCTACACAGATACGCAGTATTTT
CASSHPVAGGTYTDTQYF
>TRBV19|TRBJ1-2|.|TRBD1
TGTGCCAGTAGTATAGATTGGACAGGGTATGGCTACACCTTC
CASSIDWTGYGYTF
>TRBV10-2|TRBJ2-7|.|TRBD2
TGCGCCAGCAGGGGACTAGCGGGAGTCTACGAGCAGTACTTC
CASRGLAGVYEQYF
>TRBV7-9|TRBJ2-3|once|.
TGTGCCAGCAGCTTACGGGGGAGAATCACAGATACGCAGTATTTT
CASSLRGRITDTQYF
>TRBV6-1|TRBJ1-2|few|TRBD1
TGTGCCAGCAGTGAGATCGGGACAGGGGGCGGCTATGGCTACACCTTC
CASSEIGTGGGYGYTF
>TRBV27|TRBJ2-7|once|.
TGTGCCAGCAGTTTAGGTAGGGGCCTCACCGAGCAGTACTTC
CASSLGRGLTEQYF
>TRBV7-6|TRBJ1-5|.|.
TGTGCCAGCAGCTTAGCACAGGGACTAAATCAGCCCCAGCATTTT
CASSLAQGLNQPQHF
>TRBV7-9|TRBJ2-7|.|TRBD1
TGTGCCAGCAGCTGGGACAGGGGTTACGAGCAGTACTTC
CASSWDRGYEQYF